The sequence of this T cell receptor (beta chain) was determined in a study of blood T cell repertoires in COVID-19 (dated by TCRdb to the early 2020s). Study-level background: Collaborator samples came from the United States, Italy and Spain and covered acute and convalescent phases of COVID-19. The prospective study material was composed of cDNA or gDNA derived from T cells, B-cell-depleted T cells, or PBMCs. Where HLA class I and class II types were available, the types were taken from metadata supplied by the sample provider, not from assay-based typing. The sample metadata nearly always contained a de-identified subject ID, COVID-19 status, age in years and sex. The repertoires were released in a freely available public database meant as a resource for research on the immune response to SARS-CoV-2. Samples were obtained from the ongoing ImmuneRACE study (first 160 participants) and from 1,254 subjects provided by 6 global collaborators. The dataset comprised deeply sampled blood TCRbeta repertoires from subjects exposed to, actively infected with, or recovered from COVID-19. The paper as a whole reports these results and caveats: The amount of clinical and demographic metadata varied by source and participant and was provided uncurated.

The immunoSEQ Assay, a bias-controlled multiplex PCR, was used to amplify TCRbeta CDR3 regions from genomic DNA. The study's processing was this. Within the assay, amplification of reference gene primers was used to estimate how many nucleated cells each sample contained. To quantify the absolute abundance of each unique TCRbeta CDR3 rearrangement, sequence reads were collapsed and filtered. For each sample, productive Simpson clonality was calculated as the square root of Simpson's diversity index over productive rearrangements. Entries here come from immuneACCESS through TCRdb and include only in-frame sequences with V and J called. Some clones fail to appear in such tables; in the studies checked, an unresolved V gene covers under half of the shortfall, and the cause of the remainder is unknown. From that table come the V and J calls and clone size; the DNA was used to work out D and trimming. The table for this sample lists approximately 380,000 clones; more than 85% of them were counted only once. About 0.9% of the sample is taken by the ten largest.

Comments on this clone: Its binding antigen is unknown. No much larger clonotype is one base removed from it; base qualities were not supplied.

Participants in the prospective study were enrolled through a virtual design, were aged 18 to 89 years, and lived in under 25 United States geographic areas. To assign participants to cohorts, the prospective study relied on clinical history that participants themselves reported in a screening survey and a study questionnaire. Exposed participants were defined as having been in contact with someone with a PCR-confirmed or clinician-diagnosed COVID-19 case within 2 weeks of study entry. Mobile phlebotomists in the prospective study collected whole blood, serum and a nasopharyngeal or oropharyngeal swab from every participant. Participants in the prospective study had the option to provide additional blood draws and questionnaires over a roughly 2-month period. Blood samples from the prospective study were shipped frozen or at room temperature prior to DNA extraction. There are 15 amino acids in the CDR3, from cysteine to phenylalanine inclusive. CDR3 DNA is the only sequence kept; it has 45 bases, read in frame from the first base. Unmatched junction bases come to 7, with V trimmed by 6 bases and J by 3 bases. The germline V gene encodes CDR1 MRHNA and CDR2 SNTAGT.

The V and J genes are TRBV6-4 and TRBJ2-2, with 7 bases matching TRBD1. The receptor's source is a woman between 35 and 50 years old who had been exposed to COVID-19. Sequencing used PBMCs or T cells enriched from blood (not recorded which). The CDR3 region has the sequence CASSLTGTDTGELFF. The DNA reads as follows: TGTGCCAGCAGCCTAACCGGGACAGACACCGGGGAGCTGTTTTTT.